The table lists the clone carrying this T cell receptor (beta chain) with many counts. Its specificity is unknown. TCRdb itself ran the RACE reads through MiXCR, one entry per CDR3 protein. The sample records under 450,000 distinct CDR3 sequences, under 6.5% being singletons. The data were obtained in a study of human T cells and chemical hapten exposure. At the level of the study: Per-sample variation in TCR yield stemmed mainly from small pooled library volume differences. Whole-study findings and limits: High-frequency TCRs, those above 1 in 1000, stayed the same after DPC sensitization. Expanded TCRs created a significantly greater count of big CDR3 similarity clusters than controls did.

Time point of the sample: patch test 2, 6 weeks after DPC sensitization. Documented treatment: therapeutic diphenylcyclopropenone sensitization with weekly scalp DPC. CDR3 length: 20 amino acids. Germline V gives CDR1 KGHDR, CDR2 SFDVKD. The V gene end was trimmed by 4 bases and the J gene end by 8 bases; junction bases not matched to a gene: 20. Sequenced material: whole blood, taken in connection with sensitization to the hapten diphenylcyclopropenone (DPC). This chain links TRBV24-1 with TRBJ1-6; the match to TRBD1 covers 9 bases. The sequence was obtained from a woman younger than 30 with alopecia areata. Some clones in this sample may be carry-over from other donors' samples. CDR3 sequence reads: CATSDPAPGQGKRDYSPLHF. The CDR3 bases are TGTGCCACCAGTGACCCCGCCCCCGGACAGGGGAAACGGGATTATTCACCCCTCCACTTT.